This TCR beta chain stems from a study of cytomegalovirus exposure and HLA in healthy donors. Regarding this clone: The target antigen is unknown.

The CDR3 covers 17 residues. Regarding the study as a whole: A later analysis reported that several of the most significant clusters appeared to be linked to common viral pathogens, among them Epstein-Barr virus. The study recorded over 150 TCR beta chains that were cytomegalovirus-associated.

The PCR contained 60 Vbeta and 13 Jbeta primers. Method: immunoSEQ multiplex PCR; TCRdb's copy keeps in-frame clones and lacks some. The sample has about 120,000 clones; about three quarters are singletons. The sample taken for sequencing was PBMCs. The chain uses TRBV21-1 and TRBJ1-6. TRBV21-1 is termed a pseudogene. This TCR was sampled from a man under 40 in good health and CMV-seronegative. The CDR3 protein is CASSANLRRGANSPLHF. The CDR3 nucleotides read TGTGCCAGCAGCGCAAACCTTAGGCGGGGGGCGAATTCACCCCTCCACTTT.